This entry describes one T cell receptor beta chain. The antigen is undetermined. Trimming cost V 2 bases and J 7 bases; bases outside gene matches: 14. Germline CDR1 MNHEY, CDR2 SVGAGI. This CDR3 has 17 residues. TCRdb re-called the RT-PCR reads with MiXCR, one entry per CDR3 protein. The repertoire holds about 500,000 distinct CDR3 sequences, with roughly 13% as singletons. The data stem from a study of response to subunit inactivated influenza vaccine. Overall study findings and caveats: It was suggested by the authors that few new T cells are recruited by each seasonal influenza vaccination.

Specimen: PBMCs from blood, collected about 6 weeks after vaccination. The V gene is TRBV6-5, the J gene TRBJ2-1, with 7 bases identical to TRBD1. This clonotype was sampled from a man aged 50 to 60 who received an inactivated influenza vaccine. DNA of the CDR3: TGTGCCAGCAGTTACACCCGGACAGGTCACAAGAAGAATGAGCAGTTCTTC. It specifies CASSYTRTGHKKNEQFF.